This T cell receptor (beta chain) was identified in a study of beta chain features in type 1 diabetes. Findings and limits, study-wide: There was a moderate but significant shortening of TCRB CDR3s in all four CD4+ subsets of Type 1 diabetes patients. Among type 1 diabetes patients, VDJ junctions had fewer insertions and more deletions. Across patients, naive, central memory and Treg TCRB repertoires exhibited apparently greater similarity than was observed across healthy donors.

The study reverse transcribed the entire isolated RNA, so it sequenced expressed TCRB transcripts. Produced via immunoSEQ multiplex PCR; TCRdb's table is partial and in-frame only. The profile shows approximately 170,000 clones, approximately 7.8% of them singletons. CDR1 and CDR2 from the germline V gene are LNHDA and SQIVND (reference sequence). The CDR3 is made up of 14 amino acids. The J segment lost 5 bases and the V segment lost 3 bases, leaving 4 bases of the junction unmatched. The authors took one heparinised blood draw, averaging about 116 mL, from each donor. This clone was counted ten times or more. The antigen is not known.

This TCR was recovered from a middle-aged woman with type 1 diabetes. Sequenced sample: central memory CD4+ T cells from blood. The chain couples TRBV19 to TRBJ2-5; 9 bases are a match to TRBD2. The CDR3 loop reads CASSIGGRVETQYF. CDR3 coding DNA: TGTGCCAGTAGTATCGGCGGGAGGGTGGAGACCCAGTACTTC.